Listed here are 21 T cell receptor beta chains from one sample, sequenced in a study of human T cells and chemical hapten exposure. TCRdb itself ran the RACE reads through MiXCR, one entry per CDR3 protein. The sample includes a few hundred thousand distinct CDR3 sequences, about 6.9% of them seen just once. The time point is: patch test 2, 6 weeks after DPC sensitization. Documented treatment: therapeutic diphenylcyclopropenone sensitization with weekly scalp DPC. The sample in question was whole blood, obtained in connection with sensitization to the hapten diphenylcyclopropenone (DPC). These receptors were obtained from a woman aged 18-29 years with alopecia areata. Some clones in this sample may be carry-over from other donors' samples.

This clonotype came up many times. This chain connects TRBV6-2 or TRBV6-3 to TRBJ1-1, with D uncertain. CDR1 is MNHEY, CDR2 SVGEGT, per germline. The CDR3 contains 13 residues. Trimming pared 3 bases from V and 4 bases from J, leaving 9 bases between. The CDR3 bases are TGTGCCAGCAGTTATTTGACGGGCACTGAAGCTTTCTTT. Translating it yields CASSYLTGTEAFF.

This clonotype has at least ten counts. V usage is TRBV20-1 and J usage is TRBJ1-1; no clear D. V was cut by 3 bases and J by 3 bases, with 11 bases left in between. The length of the CDR3 is 13 residues. CDR1 DFQATT and CDR2 SNEGSKA come from the germline V gene (reference sequence). The CDR3: CSARGRRDTEAFF. CDR3 coding DNA: TGCAGTGCTAGGGGCAGGCGGGACACTGAAGCTTTCTTT.

This clonotype has at least ten counts. V gene TRBV7-9 combines with J gene TRBJ1-4; a possible D gene is TRBD1 (6 bases). The CDR3 runs 15 residues. Trimming removed 5 bases from V and 8 bases from J, with 18 bases in between. Germline-derived CDR1 and CDR2 are SEHNR and FQNEAQ (reference sequence). CDR3 sequence: CASSPNRVQKEKLFF. CDR3 bases: TGTGCCAGCAGCCCCAACAGGGTTCAGAAGGAAAAACTGTTTTTT.

This chain joins TRBV5-6 and TRBJ2-7; D tentatively fits TRBD1 or TRBD2 (5 bases each). V lost 4 bases, J lost 1 base, and 15 bases lay in between. Germline V gene lookup returns CDR1 SGHDT and CDR2 YYEEEE. The CDR3 totals 15 residues. In nucleotides, the CDR3 is TGTGCCAGCAGCCCCGTGGGACGTGAATCCTACGAGCAGTACTTC. It specifies CASSPVGRESYEQYF.

Notes on this clonotype: A single base separates this from a much larger clone, so it may be a read error. The CDR3 DNA reads as TGTGCCAGCGATGGGGCAGCCGGCGGGATTGAAGCTTTCTTT. Its translation: CASDGAAGGIEAFF. The chain links TRBV6-2 or TRBV6-3 to TRBJ1-1; a possible D gene is TRBD1 (5 bases). CDR1 is MNHEY, CDR2 SVGEGT, per germline. This CDR3 contains 14 residues. Trimming stripped 8 bases from V and 7 bases from J, with 20 bases between.

The sample holds many counts of this clonotype. J is TRBJ2-7 and V is TRBV7-2, with D possibly TRBD1 on 5 matching bases. Trimming left V 0 bases short and J 8 bases short, with 17 bases between. The CDR3 is 15 amino acids. From germline, CDR1 is SGHTA and CDR2 FQGNSA. The CDR3 reads CASSLARGPGEKQYF. The CDR3 coding sequence is TGTGCCAGCAGCTTAGCAAGGGGCCCTGGTGAGAAGCAGTACTTC.

This clonotype was picked up a small number of times. The chain employs TRBV20-1 and TRBJ2-3; D possibly corresponds to TRBD2 (6 bases). The V gene lost 1 base and the J gene lost 1 base, with 9 bases spanning the gap. Germline values: CDR1 DFQATT, CDR2 SNEGSKA (reference sequence). The CDR3 contains 14 residues. The DNA of the CDR3 is TGCAGTGCTAGAGCCGGGGGAGGCACAGATACGCAGTATTTT. It yields the protein CSARAGGGTDTQYF.

The V call is TRBV4-3, the J call TRBJ1-4, with D maybe TRBD1 (5 bases). CDR3 length: 14 residues. Trimming pared 1 base from V and 4 bases from J, leaving 7 bases between. Germline V lookup: CDR1 LGHNA, CDR2 YSLEER. The CDR3 DNA reads TGCGCCAGCAGCCAAGGACAGAATAATGAAAAACTGTTTTTT. Amino acid sequence: CASSQGQNNEKLFF.

There are a few counts of this clonotype. The chain uses TRBV12-3 or TRBV12-4 and TRBJ1-4, with D perhaps TRBD1 (6 bases). Trimming left V 3 bases short and J 7 bases short, with 12 bases between. This CDR3 has 14 residues. CDR3 residues: CASSFNRASEKLFF. The CDR3 bases are TGTGCCAGCAGTTTTAACAGGGCCAGTGAAAAACTGTTTTTT.

Only a few counts were recorded for this clonotype. The chain uses TRBV13 and TRBJ2-3; D gene ambiguous. V lost 6 bases and J lost 2, with 3 bases in between. Germline V lookup: CDR1 PRHDT, CDR2 FYEKMQ (reference sequence). CDR3 length equals 11 residues. Written as DNA, the CDR3 is TGTGCCAGCAGGAACACAGATACGCAGTATTTT. Protein sequence: CASRNTDTQYF.

The table lists this clonotype with many counts. This chain links TRBV20-1 with TRBJ1-1, with 8 positions matching TRBD1. The CDR3 runs 17 residues. V gave up 4 bases and J gave up 0 bases; unmatched junction bases: 13. Germline values: CDR1 DFQATT, CDR2 SNEGSKA (reference sequence). In DNA, the CDR3 is TGCAGTGCTACGCGTACCAGGGGGCATTCGTTGAACACTGAAGCTTTCTTT. It is translated as CSATRTRGHSLNTEAFF.

This clonotype has just a few counts. This rearrangement joins TRBV7-9 to TRBJ1-2; TRBD1 aligns across 7 bases. Germline V gene data show CDR1 as SEHNR and CDR2 as FQNEAQ (reference sequence). V lost 3 bases to trimming and J lost 4 bases; unmatched junction nucleotides: 11. The CDR3 consists of 16 residues. DNA for the CDR3: TGTGCCAGCAGCTTGTTTAACGACAGGGCAATCTATGGCTACACCTTC. Its protein product is CASSLFNDRAIYGYTF.

This clonotype was detected only a few times. The chain carries TRBV4-2 and TRBJ1-2; D is unresolved. The germline V gene has CDR1 LGHNA and CDR2 YNFKEQ. V shed 4 bases and J shed 5 bases, with 14 bases lying between them. The CDR3 consists of 14 residues. DNA of the CDR3: TGTGCCAGCAGCCCCGGTGAGCGTACGTATGGCTACACCTTC. This gives the protein CASSPGERTYGYTF.

Ten or more counts support this clonotype. This rearrangement joins TRBV12-3 or TRBV12-4 to TRBJ1-1, with 8 bases identical to TRBD1. Unmatched junction bases numbered 13, after V lost 6 bases and J lost 1 base. The CDR3 sequence is 17 residues long. The CDR3 sequence: CASSKGQGVDKNTEAFF. The CDR3 DNA is TGTGCCAGCAGCAAAGGACAGGGAGTGGACAAGAACACTGAAGCTTTCTTT.

This clonotype has more than one count but fewer than ten. V and J are TRBV10-2 and TRBJ2-2; D may be TRBD1 or TRBD2 (6 bases each). Trimming removed 6 bases at V and 3 bases at J, with 14 bases between. The CDR3 sequence is 15 residues long. The germline V gene encodes CDR1 WSHSY and CDR2 SAAADI. The CDR3 region has the DNA TGCGCCAGCAGAGTACGGGGGCCCGACACCGGGGAGCTGTTTTTT. Amino acids: CASRVRGPDTGELFF.

The chain is built from TRBV7-9 and TRBJ2-2; TRBD1 matches 11 bases. V dropped 3 bases and J dropped 4; count of bases not matched to a gene: 7. In germline, CDR1 is SEHNR, CDR2 FQNEAQ (reference sequence). This CDR3 spans 17 amino acids. The CDR3 loop is CASSLASGTGGTGELFF. In DNA, the CDR3 is TGTGCCAGCAGCTTGGCTTCCGGGACAGGGGGCACCGGGGAGCTGTTTTTT.

This clonotype was seen a handful of times. The chain employs TRBV28 and TRBJ2-2, with 8 bases fitting TRBD1. Trimming removed 5 bases from V and 4 bases from J; junction bases left unmatched: 12. In germline, CDR1 is MDHEN, CDR2 SYDVKM. CDR3 length equals 17 residues. The CDR3 loop reads CASSPIPRGRGTGELFF. The CDR3 coding sequence is TGTGCCAGCAGTCCCATCCCCAGGGGGCGCGGCACCGGGGAGCTGTTTTTT.

In its sample, this clonotype was seen a few times. The rearrangement joins TRBV7-2 to TRBJ2-3; tentative D call: TRBD2 (6 bases). Germline values: CDR1 SGHTA, CDR2 FQGNSA. This CDR3 is built from 16 residues. Trimming shortened V by 1 base and J by 3 bases, and 14 bases separated the two germline ends. CDR3 in amino acids: CASSLVGLLGTDTQYF. In DNA form, the CDR3 reads TGTGCCAGCAGCTTAGTGGGACTCTTGGGGACAGATACGCAGTATTTT.

This rearrangement joins TRBV9 to TRBJ1-1; D uncertain. Trimming removed 0 bases from V and 4 bases from J, with 16 bases in between. Germline CDR1 and CDR2: SGDLS and YYNGEE. The CDR3 length is 16 residues. CDR3 protein: CASSVVWTMGATEAFF. The CDR3 DNA is TGTGCCAGCAGCGTAGTTTGGACGATGGGAGCCACTGAAGCTTTCTTT. Looking up the rest from reference TRBV9 and TRBJ1-1 gives the full variable domain: DSGVTQTPKHLITATGQRVTLRCSPRSGDLSVYWYQQSLDQGLQFLIQYYNGEERAKGNILERFSAQQFPDLHSELNLSSLELGDSALYFCASSVVWTMGATEAFFGQGTRLTVV.

V usage is TRBV7-2 and J usage is TRBJ2-3; TRBD2 might be the D (6 bases). Germline V gene lookup returns CDR1 SGHTA and CDR2 FQGNSA. This CDR3 comprises 16 residues. Trimming stripped 3 bases from V and 0 bases from J, with 13 bases between. The CDR3 region has the DNA TGTGCCAGCAGCTTTCCCACGGGGGTTAGCACAGATACGCAGTATTTT. Translated, it gives CASSFPTGVSTDTQYF. Variable domain in full (rest from reference TRBV7-2 and TRBJ2-3): GAGVSQSPSNKVTEKGKDVELRCDPISGHTALYWYRQSLGQGLEFLIYFQGNSAPDKSGLPSDRFSAERTGGSVSTLTIQRTQQEDSAVYLCASSFPTGVSTDTQYFGPGTRLTVL.

This clonotype was picked up many times. The chain joins TRBV9 to TRBJ1-1, with D hard to call. Germline V gene data show CDR1 as SGDLS and CDR2 as YYNGEE. V lost 9 bases to trimming and J lost 2 bases, with 14 bases between them. The CDR3 has 13 residues. CDR3 bases: TGTGCCACCACAGCACGGGGTAACACTGAAGCTTTCTTT. It is translated as CATTARGNTEAFF.